This T cell receptor (beta chain) was sequenced in a study of cytomegalovirus exposure and HLA in healthy donors. Notes on the study in general: In a later analysis, most CMV-associated TCR beta chains appeared HLA-restricted.

The PCR contained 60 Vbeta and 13 Jbeta primers. TCRdb's table, derived via immunoSEQ multiplex PCR, lists solely in-frame clones and lacks some. Of about 91,000 clones listed, less than 70% were seen once; the top ten hold roughly 2.5%. CDR1 is SGHRS, CDR2 YFSETQ, per germline. This CDR3 is 13 amino acids long. The ends were cut back, 2 bases at V and 0 bases at J, with 6 bases in the middle. Notes on this clone: Its antigen is unknown. Other DNA sequences in the sample encode the same CDR3.

The sample was PBMCs. This receptor was identified in a human donor in good health. This sequence joins TRBV5-1 and TRBJ2-7, with D maybe TRBD1 (5 bases). The chain's CDR3 is CASSFQGSYEQYF. CDR3 in DNA: TGCGCCAGCAGCTTTCAGGGCTCCTACGAGCAGTACTTC.